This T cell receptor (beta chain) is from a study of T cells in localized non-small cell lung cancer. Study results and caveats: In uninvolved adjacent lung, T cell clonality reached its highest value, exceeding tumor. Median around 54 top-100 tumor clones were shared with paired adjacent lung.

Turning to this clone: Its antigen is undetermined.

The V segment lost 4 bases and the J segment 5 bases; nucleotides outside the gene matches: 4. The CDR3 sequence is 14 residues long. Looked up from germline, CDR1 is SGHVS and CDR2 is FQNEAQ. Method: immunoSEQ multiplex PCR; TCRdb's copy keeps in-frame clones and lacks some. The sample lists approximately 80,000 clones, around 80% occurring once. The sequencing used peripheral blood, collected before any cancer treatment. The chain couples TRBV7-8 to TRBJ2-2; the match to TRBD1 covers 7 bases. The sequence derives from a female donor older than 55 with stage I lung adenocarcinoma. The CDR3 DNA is TGTGCCAGCAGCTCCGGGACAGATACCGGGGAGCTGTTTTTT. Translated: CASSSGTDTGELFF.